This is a list of T cell receptor beta chains from one sample in a study of blood T cell repertoires in COVID-19. Assay: immunoSEQ multiplex PCR; the TCRdb copy retains only in-frame clones and omits some. The repertoire holds about 210,000 clones, with approximately 75% as singletons. The sequenced sample consisted of PBMCs or T cells enriched from blood (not recorded which). The receptors derive from a man in his forties or fifties who had recovered from COVID-19. CDR3s include the opening cysteine and the closing phenylalanine or tryptophan.

v_call cdr3_aa
TRBV27 CASSPDRGLTEAFF
TRBV4-1 CASAYGGRAGTGELFF
TRBV19 CASSWGTYGNQPQHF
TRBV30 CAWSVDAGGYTF
TRBV4-1 CASALEAAARYEQYF
TRBV4-2 CASSQVSGNEQYF
TRBV19 CASSTSRIMNTEAFF
TRBV10-2 CASSGAVNQPQHF
TRBV2 CASIQGGRSDTQYF
TRBV11-2 CASSPLMGAGEQFF
TRBV4-1 CASSQRGTGLDDEQFF
TRBV27 CASSGTTGVFSPLHF
TRBV2 CASSDTGGSIGTQYF
TRBV5-1 CASNTGGTEAFF
TRBV11-1 CASQYRGSYNEQFF
TRBV5-1 CASSAAGGMNTEAFF
TRBV29-1 CSAGTGAYEQYF
TRBV7-6 CASSPAVAGHYGYTF
TRBV13 CASSRRGFSTDTQYF
TRBV21-1 CASSKALGGKNEKLFF
TRBV19 CASRVRQDQPQHF
TRBV10-1 CASSEASGKKETQYF
TRBV4-2 CASSQEEAGAYLAQYF
TRBV7-3 CASSLGQLTNYGYTF
TRBV9 CASSVSPQETQYF
TRBV11-2 CASSLSQLNYGYTF
TRBV5-8 CASSVGQVITEAFF
TRBV4-1 CASSQGATSLNQPQHF
TRBV6-2/TRBV6-3 CASSFSQGNTEAFF
TRBV3-1/TRBV3-2 CASSQSVTSGITDTQYF
TRBV12-5 CASGPRQNTEAFF
TRBV6-6 CASSYSHSGGNEKLFF
TRBV19 CASSMFLQDTDGYTF
TRBV5-1 CASSLAGEAFF
TRBV2 CASTQNGQGRSGELFF
TRBV12-5 CASGLHLTGTNYGYTF
TRBV18 CASSAFAREDEQYF
TRBV7-6 CASSPRLASSTDTQYF
TRBV29-1 CSVYKMVRARYEQYF
TRBV11-2 CASSYGQGAVYEQYF
TRBV6-5 CASRVGTGDSPLHF
TRBV29-1 CSVDVSRGTDTQYF
TRBV5-1 CASSFPSENTIYF
TRBV5-6 CASSWGDRGPHAEAFF
TRBV2 CASSLDRGPYEQYF
TRBV3-1/TRBV3-2 CASSQYVTQYF
TRBV11-2 CASSLGSGSYEQYF
TRBV27 CASSFRRDRIEAFF
TRBV4-2 CASSQDSDLAGSEQFF
TRBV6-1 CASSEFPGVNYGYTF
TRBV28 CASALGGGVYEQYF
TRBV6-5 CASSYSTGQPYEQYF
TRBV12-3/TRBV12-4 CASSLVEGPQHF
TRBV19 CATMTFQGSPSGGYTF
TRBV29-1 CSVREGTGELFF
TRBV18 CASSPLRSWETQYF
TRBV19 CASTFWDRGNTEAFF